The present entry profiles one T cell receptor beta chain with its context. Its specificity is not known. After removal of 5 bases from V and 6 bases from J, the junction contained 9 bases not matched to a gene. The germline gives CDR1 SGHNT, CDR2 YYREEE (reference sequence). CDR3 size: 14 residues. The data belong to a study of shared clonotypes between healthy human individuals. Study overall: CD4 naive and memory got three plates each, CD8 naive two, CD8 memory one. The study's findings and limits: Against clonotypes common to all four donors, non-shared ones had lower generation probabilities. Sharing across four donors was highest in naive CD4 (roughly 5%) and lowest in memory CD8 (around 0.4%). Larger estimated richness was generally seen in naive subsets than in memory subsets.

Measured with immunoSEQ multiplex PCR; TCRdb has only the in-frame clones, and not every one. The repertoire holds approximately 1.5 million clones, with 95% to 99% as singletons. The chain uses TRBV5-4 and TRBJ2-7; 9 nucleotides align to TRBD1. The source of this sequence is a man aged 25 to 40 in good health. The specimen was naive CD4+ T cells sorted from blood. Subset defined: CD45RA+ positively selected. In DNA, the CDR3 is TGTGCCAGCAGTAGGACCGGGACAGGGACCGAGCAGTACTTC. This encodes CASSRTGTGTEQYF.